Listed here is a single TCR beta chain. TCRdb re-derived calls from the reads in MiXCR, one entry per CDR3 protein. The table has around 310,000 distinct CDR3 sequences, roughly 15% seen once. The data belong to a study of T cell repertoires in cytomegalovirus infection. The CDR3 has 14 residues. Germline lookup yields CDR1 MGHRA and CDR2 YSYEKL. V was cut by 0 bases and J by 4 bases, with 9 bases left in between. Source material: PBMCs. The chain recombines TRBV4-1 with TRBJ2-5; D is ambiguous. This clonotype was sampled from a human donor in good health (CMV status not recorded). Some clones in this sample may be carry-over from other donors' samples. In nucleotides, the CDR3 is TGCGCCAGCAGCCAAGATCCATCCGGAGAGACCCAGTACTTC. This sequence encodes CASSQDPSGETQYF.